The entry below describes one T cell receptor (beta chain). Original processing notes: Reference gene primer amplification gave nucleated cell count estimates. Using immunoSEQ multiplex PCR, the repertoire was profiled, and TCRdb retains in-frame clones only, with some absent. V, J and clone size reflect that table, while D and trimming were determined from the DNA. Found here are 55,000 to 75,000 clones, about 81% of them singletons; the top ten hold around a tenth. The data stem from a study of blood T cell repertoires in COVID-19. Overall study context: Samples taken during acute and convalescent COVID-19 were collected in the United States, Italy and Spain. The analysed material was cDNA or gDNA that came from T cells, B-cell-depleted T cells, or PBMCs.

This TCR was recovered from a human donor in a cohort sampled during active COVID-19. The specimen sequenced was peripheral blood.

In nucleotides, the CDR3 is TGTGCCAGCAGCTTGTGGGTTGAGCGTGGCTACACCTTC. Its protein product is CASSLWVERGYTF. The chain employs TRBV5-6 and TRBJ1-2; unclear D gene. The CDR3 has 13 residues. Germline V CDR1 and CDR2: SGHDT, YYEEEE. Trimming shortened V by 1 base and J by 7 bases, and 11 bases separated the two germline ends.